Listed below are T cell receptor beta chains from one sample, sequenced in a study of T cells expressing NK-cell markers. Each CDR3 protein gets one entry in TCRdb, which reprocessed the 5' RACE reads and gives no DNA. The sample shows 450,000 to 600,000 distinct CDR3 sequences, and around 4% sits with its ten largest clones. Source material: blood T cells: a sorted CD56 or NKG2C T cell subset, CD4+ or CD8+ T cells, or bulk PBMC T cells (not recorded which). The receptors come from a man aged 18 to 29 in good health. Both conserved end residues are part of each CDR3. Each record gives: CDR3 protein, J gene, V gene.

CDR3 protein: CASSIPGQGENEQYF; J gene: TRBJ2-7; V gene: TRBV19
CDR3 protein: CASSLRQGSQPQHF; J gene: TRBJ1-5; V gene: TRBV11-2
CDR3 protein: CASWSKTGANVLTF; J gene: TRBJ2-6; V gene: TRBV7-3
CDR3 protein: CASRNLGPETQYF; J gene: TRBJ2-5; V gene: TRBV12-3/TRBV12-4
CDR3 protein: CSARDTGTSGRSSYNEQFF; J gene: TRBJ2-1; V gene: TRBV20-1
CDR3 protein: CASSGRAGIYNEQFF; J gene: TRBJ2-1; V gene: TRBV5-6
CDR3 protein: CASSAVKVPISVEQFF; J gene: TRBJ2-1; V gene: TRBV4-1
CDR3 protein: CASSLGQFRTTDTQYF; J gene: TRBJ2-3; V gene: TRBV5-1
CDR3 protein: CASRGKRGAGYNEQFF; J gene: TRBJ2-1; V gene: TRBV7-7
CDR3 protein: CASRTSGASTDTQYF; J gene: TRBJ2-3; V gene: TRBV7-9
CDR3 protein: CASSPWTGDNINNEQFF; J gene: TRBJ2-1; V gene: TRBV28
CDR3 protein: CAWSVPGLPPDTQYF; J gene: TRBJ2-3; V gene: TRBV30
CDR3 protein: CSVPGLGVTGELFF; J gene: TRBJ2-2; V gene: TRBV29-1
CDR3 protein: CASSLGLAGGWNEQFF; J gene: TRBJ2-1; V gene: TRBV12-3/TRBV12-4
CDR3 protein: CASSLLRGAGTGELFF; J gene: TRBJ2-2; V gene: TRBV27
CDR3 protein: CASSQGRASSTDTQYF; J gene: TRBJ2-3; V gene: TRBV3-1
CDR3 protein: CASTQDSRNSPLHF; J gene: TRBJ1-6; V gene: TRBV5-6
CDR3 protein: CSVGQGQIPYNEQFF; J gene: TRBJ2-1; V gene: TRBV29-1
CDR3 protein: CASSGRAVSTQYF; J gene: TRBJ2-3; V gene: TRBV10-1
CDR3 protein: CASYPSGAPNQPQHF; J gene: TRBJ1-5; V gene: TRBV12-3/TRBV12-4
CDR3 protein: CSVPTDTGELFF; J gene: TRBJ2-2; V gene: TRBV29-1
CDR3 protein: CAWSRNRGSYNEQFF; J gene: TRBJ2-1; V gene: TRBV30
CDR3 protein: CAISVGASISTDTQYF; J gene: TRBJ2-3; V gene: TRBV10-3
CDR3 protein: CSVELGSYTEAFF; J gene: TRBJ1-1; V gene: TRBV29-1
CDR3 protein: CASSLFQRSAGPIQPQHF; J gene: TRBJ1-5; V gene: TRBV27
CDR3 protein: CASSILGVSEAFF; J gene: TRBJ1-1; V gene: TRBV27
CDR3 protein: CASSEGLLSYNEQFF; J gene: TRBJ2-1; V gene: TRBV7-2
CDR3 protein: CASSRTGRAYEQYF; J gene: TRBJ2-7; V gene: TRBV11-1
CDR3 protein: CSAIPPSGMYEQFF; J gene: TRBJ2-1; V gene: TRBV20-1
CDR3 protein: CASSQRDGSYNEQFF; J gene: TRBJ2-1; V gene: TRBV12-3/TRBV12-4
CDR3 protein: CASSQDLLVEQFF; J gene: TRBJ2-1; V gene: TRBV7-6
CDR3 protein: CASSKGVVTSGSTGELFF; J gene: TRBJ2-2; V gene: TRBV21-1